This section outlines one T cell receptor (beta chain) sequence together with its context. The data were obtained in a study of blood T cell repertoires in COVID-19. For the study at large: The samples span acute and convalescent COVID-19 from the United States, Italy and Spain. PBMCs, B-cell-depleted T cells, or T cells were the source of the cDNA or gDNA that made up the material.

Participants were aged about 18 to 100 years from about two dozen US areas. This CDR3 is 14 amino acids long. Trimming at V came to 6 bases and at J to 7 bases, leaving 7 bases not matched to a gene. Germline V CDR1 and CDR2: MNHEY, SVGAGI. How the authors handled the data: Nucleated cell counts were estimated from reference gene primer amplification. TCRdb's table, derived via immunoSEQ multiplex PCR, lists solely in-frame clones and lacks some. D and trimming were read from the DNA, whereas the V and J calls and clone size are those reported in that table. The sample includes roughly 200,000 clones, 85% to 90% of them seen just once.

This TCR was recovered from a woman younger than 45 with acute COVID-19. Sample: PBMCs or T cells enriched from blood (not recorded which). The chain recombines TRBV6-5 with TRBJ1-2; 11 nucleotides align to TRBD1. CDR3 sequence reads: CASSVTGTGGGYTF. In nucleotides, the CDR3 is TGTGCCAGCAGCGTTACCGGGACAGGGGGTGGCTACACCTTC.